This TCR beta chain derives from a study of neurological immune-mediated disorders. This clonotype was seen many times. Synthesis of cDNA used 5'RACE (with 10-nucleotide random UMIs). TCRdb called the 5' RACE reads again in MiXCR, with one record for every CDR3 protein. The repertoire holds 55,000 to 65,000 distinct CDR3 sequences, with roughly 3.5% as singletons. Germline values: CDR1 ENHRY, CDR2 SYGVKD. Trimming stripped 3 bases from V and 2 bases from J, with 14 bases between. CDR3 length equals 16 residues. Source material was 2 million unsorted PBMCs, stored at -80 °C in RNAlater. Sequencing was done on a sample of PBMCs. The V gene is TRBV10-3, the J gene TRBJ1-5; possibly TRBD1 for D (5 bases). The receptor was derived from a woman aged 45-60 years with multiple sclerosis. CDR3 protein: CAISESGIQGNQPQHF. The CDR3 bases are TGTGCCATCAGTGAATCAGGGATACAAGGCAATCAGCCCCAGCATTTT.